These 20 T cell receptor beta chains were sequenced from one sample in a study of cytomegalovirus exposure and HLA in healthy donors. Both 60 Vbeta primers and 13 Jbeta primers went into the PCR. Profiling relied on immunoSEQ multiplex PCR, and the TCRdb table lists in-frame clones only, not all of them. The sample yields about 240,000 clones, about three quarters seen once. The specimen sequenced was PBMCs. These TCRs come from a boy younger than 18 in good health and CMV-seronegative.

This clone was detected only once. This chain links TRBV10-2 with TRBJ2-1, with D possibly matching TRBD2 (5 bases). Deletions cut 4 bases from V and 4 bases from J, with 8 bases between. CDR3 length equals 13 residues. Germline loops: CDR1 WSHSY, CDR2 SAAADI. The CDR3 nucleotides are TGCGCCAGCAGTGGAAGCGGATACAATGAGCAGTTCTTC. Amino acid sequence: CASSGSGYNEQFF.

The CDR3 bases are TGTGCCAGCAGGGACCAGGGCTCCAACTATGGCTACACCTTC. Translation gives CASRDQGSNYGYTF. The V call is TRBV6-6, the J call TRBJ1-2, with D perhaps matching TRBD1 (5 bases). There are 14 residues in the CDR3. The ends were cut back, 6 bases at V and 2 bases at J, with 13 bases in the middle. Looked up from germline, CDR1 is MNHNY and CDR2 is SVGAGI (reference sequence).

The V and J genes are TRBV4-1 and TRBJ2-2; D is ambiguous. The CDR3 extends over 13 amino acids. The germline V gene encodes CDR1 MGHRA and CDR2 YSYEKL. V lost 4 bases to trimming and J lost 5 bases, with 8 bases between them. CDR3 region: CASSPVPTGELFF. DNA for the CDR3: TGCGCCAGCAGCCCGGTTCCAACCGGGGAGCTGTTTTTT.

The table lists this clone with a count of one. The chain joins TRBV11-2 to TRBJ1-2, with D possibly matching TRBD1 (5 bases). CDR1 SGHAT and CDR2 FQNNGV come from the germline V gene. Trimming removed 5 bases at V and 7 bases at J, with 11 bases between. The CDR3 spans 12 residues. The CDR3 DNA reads TGTGCCAGCAGCACGGACGGGGGTGGCTACACCTTC. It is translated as CASSTDGGGYTF.

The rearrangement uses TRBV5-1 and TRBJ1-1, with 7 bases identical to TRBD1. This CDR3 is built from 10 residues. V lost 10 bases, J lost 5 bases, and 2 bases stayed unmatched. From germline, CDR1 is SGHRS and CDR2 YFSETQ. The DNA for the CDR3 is TGCGCCGAACAGGGGACTGAAGCTTTCTTT. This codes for CAEQGTEAFF.

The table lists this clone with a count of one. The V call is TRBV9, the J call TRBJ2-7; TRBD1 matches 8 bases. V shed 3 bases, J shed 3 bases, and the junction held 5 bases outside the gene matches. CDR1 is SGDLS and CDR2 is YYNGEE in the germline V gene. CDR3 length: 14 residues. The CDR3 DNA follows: TGTGCCAGCAGCGGAGGACAGGGAGACTACGAGCAGTACTTC. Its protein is CASSGGQGDYEQYF.

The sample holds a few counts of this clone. Here the CDR3 reads CASSQGGDCGYTF. The CDR3 DNA sequence: TGTGCCAGCAGCCAAGGGGGGGATTGTGGCTACACCTTC. The chain couples TRBV4-2 to TRBJ1-2, with a possible D match to TRBD1 (5 bases). Germline CDR1 and CDR2: LGHNA and YNFKEQ. Trimming left V 1 base short and J 7 bases short, with 10 bases between. CDR3 length: 13 residues.

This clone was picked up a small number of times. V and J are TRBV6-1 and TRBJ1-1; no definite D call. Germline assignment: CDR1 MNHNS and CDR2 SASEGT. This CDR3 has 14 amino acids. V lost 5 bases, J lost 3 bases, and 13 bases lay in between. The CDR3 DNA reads TGTGCCAGCAGTCATCAAATGGCGGACACTGAAGCTTTCTTT. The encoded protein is CASSHQMADTEAFF.

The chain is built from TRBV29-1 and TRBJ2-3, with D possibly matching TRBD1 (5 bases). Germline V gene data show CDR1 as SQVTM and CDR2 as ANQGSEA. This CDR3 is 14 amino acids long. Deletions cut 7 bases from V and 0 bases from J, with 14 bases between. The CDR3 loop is CSAKTVESTDTQYF. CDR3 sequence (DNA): TGCAGCGCAAAGACAGTTGAAAGCACAGATACGCAGTATTTT.

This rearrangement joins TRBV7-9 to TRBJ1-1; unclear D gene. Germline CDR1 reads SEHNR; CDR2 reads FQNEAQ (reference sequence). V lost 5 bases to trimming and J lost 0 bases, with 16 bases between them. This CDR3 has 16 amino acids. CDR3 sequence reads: CASSPLPGNMNTEAFF. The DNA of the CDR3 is TGTGCCAGCAGCCCACTGCCGGGAAACATGAACACTGAAGCTTTCTTT.

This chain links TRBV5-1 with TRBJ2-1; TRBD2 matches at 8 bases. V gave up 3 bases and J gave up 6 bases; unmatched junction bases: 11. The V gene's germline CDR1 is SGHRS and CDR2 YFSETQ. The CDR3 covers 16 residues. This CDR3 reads CASSSATAGGTNEQFF. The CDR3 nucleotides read TGCGCCAGCAGCTCCGCCACGGCGGGAGGAACCAATGAGCAGTTCTTC. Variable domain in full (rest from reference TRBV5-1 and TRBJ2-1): KAGVTQTPRYLIKTRGQQVTLSCSPISGHRSVSWYQQTPGQGLQFLFEYFSETQRNKGNFPGRFSGRQFSNSRSEMNVSTLELGDSALYLCASSSATAGGTNEQFFGPGTRLTVL.

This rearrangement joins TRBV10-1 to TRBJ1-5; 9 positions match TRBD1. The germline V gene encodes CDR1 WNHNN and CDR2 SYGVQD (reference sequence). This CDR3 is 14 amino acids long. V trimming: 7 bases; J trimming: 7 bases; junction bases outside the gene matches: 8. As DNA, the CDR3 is TGCGCCAGCATTTTTGACAGGGGGAGACAGCCCCAGCATTTT. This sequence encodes CASIFDRGRQPQHF.

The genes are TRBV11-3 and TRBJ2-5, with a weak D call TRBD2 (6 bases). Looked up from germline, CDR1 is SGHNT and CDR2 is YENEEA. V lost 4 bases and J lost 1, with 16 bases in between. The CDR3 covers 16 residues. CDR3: CASSSHFGGSQETQYF. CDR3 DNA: TGTGCCAGCAGCTCCCACTTCGGGGGTAGCCAAGAGACCCAGTACTTC.

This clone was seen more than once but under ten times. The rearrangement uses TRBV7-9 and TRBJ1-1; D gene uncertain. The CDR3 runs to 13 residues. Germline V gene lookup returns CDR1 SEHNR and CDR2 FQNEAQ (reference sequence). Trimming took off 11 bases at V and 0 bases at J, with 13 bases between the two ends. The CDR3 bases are TGTGCCGGCAAGTACACTATGAACACTGAAGCTTTCTTT. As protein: CAGKYTMNTEAFF.

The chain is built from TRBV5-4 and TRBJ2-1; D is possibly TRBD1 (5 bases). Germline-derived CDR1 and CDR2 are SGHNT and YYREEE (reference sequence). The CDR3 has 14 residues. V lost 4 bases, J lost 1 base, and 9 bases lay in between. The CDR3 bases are TGTGCCAGCAGCGAGACAGCATCCTACAATGAGCAGTTCTTC. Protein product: CASSETASYNEQFF.

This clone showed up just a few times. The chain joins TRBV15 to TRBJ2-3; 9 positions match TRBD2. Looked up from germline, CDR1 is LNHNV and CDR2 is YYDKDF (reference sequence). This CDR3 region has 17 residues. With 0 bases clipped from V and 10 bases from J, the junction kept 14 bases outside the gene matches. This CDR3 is CATSRDRASGEGRPQYF. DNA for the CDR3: TGTGCCACCAGCAGAGATAGGGCTAGCGGGGAGGGACGGCCGCAGTATTTT.

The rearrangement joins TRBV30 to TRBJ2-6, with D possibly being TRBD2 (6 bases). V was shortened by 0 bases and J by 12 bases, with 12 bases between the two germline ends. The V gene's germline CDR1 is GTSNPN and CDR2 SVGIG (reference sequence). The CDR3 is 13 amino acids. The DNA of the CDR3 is TGTGCCTGGAGTGTGGCGGGGATCGGCGTCCTGACTTTC. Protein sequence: CAWSVAGIGVLTF.

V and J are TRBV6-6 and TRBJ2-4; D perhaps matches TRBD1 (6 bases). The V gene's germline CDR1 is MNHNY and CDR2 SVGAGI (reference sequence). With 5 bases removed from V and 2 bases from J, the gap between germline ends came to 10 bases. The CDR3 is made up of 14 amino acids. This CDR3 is CASSKGGTKNIQYF. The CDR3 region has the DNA TGTGCCAGCAGTAAAGGGGGTACCAAAAACATTCAGTACTTC.

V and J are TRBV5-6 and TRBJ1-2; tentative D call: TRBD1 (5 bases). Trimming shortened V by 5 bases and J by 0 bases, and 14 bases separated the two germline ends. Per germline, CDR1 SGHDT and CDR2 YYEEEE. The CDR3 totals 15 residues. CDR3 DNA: TGTGCCAGCAGTCCAGGGAAACCCGCTAACTATGGCTACACCTTC. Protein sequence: CASSPGKPANYGYTF.

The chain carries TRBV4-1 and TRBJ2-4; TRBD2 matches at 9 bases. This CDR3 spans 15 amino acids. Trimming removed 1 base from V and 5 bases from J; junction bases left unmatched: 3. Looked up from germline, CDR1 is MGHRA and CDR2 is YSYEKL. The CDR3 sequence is CASSQGGGGQNIQYF. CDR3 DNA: TGCGCCAGCAGCCAAGGCGGGGGGGGGCAAAACATTCAGTACTTC.